The sequence of this T cell receptor (beta chain) was determined in a study of OX40 agonist ivuxolimab in advanced cancers. Overall study: Patients treated during dose escalation were battling hepatocellular carcinoma, melanoma, renal cell or head and neck cancer.

V lost 0 bases to trimming and J lost 3 bases, with 11 bases between them. The CDR3 covers 15 residues. CDR1 and CDR2 (germline): SGDLS, YYNGEE. Blood sampling took place at baseline, cycle 4 day 1, and cycle 7 day 1. Sequencing used immunoSEQ multiplex PCR; TCRdb keeps in-frame clones, though not all of them. The sample gives about 80,000 clones, 90% to 95% of which show up once; about 0.32% is in the top ten. The sequence was collected from an adult with an advanced solid tumor such as melanoma, head and neck, liver or kidney cancer. The chain carries TRBV9 and TRBJ2-3; D remains ambiguous. Sequencing used CD4+ or CD8+ T cells sorted from blood, obtained in a trial of the OX40 agonist ivuxolimab. CDR3 in amino acids: CASSVATIGTDTQYF. Written as DNA, the CDR3 is TGTGCCAGCAGCGTAGCCACGATCGGAACAGATACGCAGTATTTT.